A single sample gave rise to the 24 T cell receptor beta chains below, sequenced in a study of blood T cell repertoires in COVID-19. Clones were sequenced by immunoSEQ multiplex PCR, and TCRdb holds only the in-frame ones, with some missing. The data show 200,000 to 250,000 clones, more than 70% seen once. The sequencing sample was made of PBMCs or T cells enriched from blood (not recorded which). The receptors originated from a woman in her forties or fifties who had recovered from COVID-19.

The rearrangement joins TRBV7-3 to TRBJ2-7, with 11 bases lining up with TRBD2. Germline CDR1 reads SGHTA; CDR2 reads FQGTGA. The CDR3 has 15 amino acids. The ends lost 5 bases at V and 3 bases at J; junction bases unmatched: 6. The CDR3 sequence: CASSRNTSGSYEQYF. As DNA, the CDR3 is TGTGCCAGCAGCCGAAATACTAGCGGGAGCTACGAGCAGTACTTC.

This chain connects TRBV7-2 to TRBJ1-4, with 8 bases aligning to TRBD1. In germline, CDR1 is SGHTA, CDR2 FQGNSA. V lost 6 bases, J lost 4 bases, and 4 bases stayed unmatched. The CDR3 loop spans 14 amino acids. The CDR3 is CASRQGARNEKLFF. CDR3 DNA sequence: TGTGCCAGCAGGCAGGGGGCCCGTAATGAAAAACTGTTTTTT.

In this sample, this clone turned up once. The rearrangement joins TRBV18 to TRBJ2-7; 7 bases are shared with TRBD1. V dropped 0 bases and J dropped 3; count of bases not matched to a gene: 2. CDR1 is KGHSH and CDR2 is LQKENI in the germline V gene. The CDR3 contains 14 residues. The CDR3 loop is CASSPPRQGYEQYF. CDR3 coding DNA: TGTGCCAGCTCACCACCCCGACAGGGCTACGAGCAGTACTTC. The whole variable domain, remainder taken from reference TRBV18 and TRBJ2-7, is NAGVMQNPRHLVRRRGQEARLRCSPMKGHSHVYWYRQLPEEGLKFMVYLQKENIIDESGMPKERFSAEFPKEGPSILRIQQVVRGDSAAYFCASSPPRQGYEQYFGPGTRLTVT.

CDR3 in DNA: TGTGCCAGCAGTGAAGACAGGGGCAACTCCTACGAGCAGTACTTC. Residues: CASSEDRGNSYEQYF. V usage is TRBV6-1 and J usage is TRBJ2-7; 7 bases fit TRBD1. Germline CDR1 MNHNS, CDR2 SASEGT. V lost 1 base, J lost 0 bases, and 3 bases stayed unmatched. This CDR3 region has 15 residues.

The rearrangement links TRBV5-1 to TRBJ2-1, with a tentative D call TRBD2 (5 bases). The CDR3 is 15 residues long. The ends were cut back, 4 bases at V and 2 bases at J, with 13 bases in the middle. Germline V gene sequence: CDR1 SGHRS, CDR2 YFSETQ. DNA for the CDR3: TGCGCCAGCAGCCAAGCGGCAACGACCTACAATGAGCAGTTCTTC. Its translation: CASSQAATTYNEQFF.

The CDR3 sequence is CASSFPLAGQGATQYF. DNA for the CDR3: TGTGCCAGCAGTTTCCCTTTAGCGGGGCAAGGGGCTACGCAGTATTTT. This chain joins TRBV6-6 and TRBJ2-3; 8 bases agree with TRBD2. Germline V gives CDR1 MNHNY, CDR2 SVGAGI (reference sequence). CDR3 length: 16 residues. The junction had 14 bases not matched to a gene; V was cut back by 4 bases and J by 8 bases.

V is TRBV5-8 and J is TRBJ2-5; 12 bases agree with TRBD2. With V trimmed by 0 bases and J by 2 bases, 8 bases remained unmatched. The CDR3 sequence is 18 residues long. Germline V lookup: CDR1 SGHTS, CDR2 YDEGEE. This chain's CDR3 is CASSLGASGRALQETQYF. As DNA, the CDR3 is TGTGCCAGCAGCTTGGGGGCTAGCGGGAGGGCCTTACAAGAGACCCAGTACTTC.

The V gene is TRBV30, the J gene TRBJ2-1; D is possibly TRBD2 (6 bases). The germline CDR1 and CDR2 sequences are GTSNPN and SVGIG (reference sequence). V was trimmed by 6 bases and J by 7 bases, leaving 10 bases between them. This CDR3 region has 11 residues. The CDR3 sequence is CACSGNNEQFF. CDR3 bases: TGTGCCTGTAGCGGCAATAATGAGCAGTTCTTC.

This rearrangement joins TRBV5-1 to TRBJ2-7; the D gene is possibly TRBD2 (5 bases). Germline CDR1 and CDR2: SGHRS and YFSETQ. This CDR3 region has 12 residues. With 5 bases removed from V and 6 bases from J, the gap between germline ends came to 12 bases. The CDR3, as DNA: TGCGCCAGCAGAATCACGGGGAGCGAGCAGTACTTC. Protein product: CASRITGSEQYF.

The chain uses TRBV24-1 and TRBJ2-7; D possibly corresponds to TRBD2 (5 bases). This CDR3 is built from 15 residues. Germline CDR1 reads KGHDR; CDR2 reads SFDVKD. Trimming took 4 bases from V and 5 from J, leaving 17 bases between them. CDR3 nucleotides: TGTGCCACCAGTGACCTCGGGGAGCTAGTCGACGAGCAGTACTTC. It yields the protein CATSDLGELVDEQYF.

The chain links TRBV4-1 to TRBJ2-7; 8 bases fit TRBD1. Germline CDR1 is MGHRA and CDR2 is YSYEKL. The V and J ends lost 4 bases and 9 bases, in that order; junction bases with no gene match: 8. The CDR3 loop spans 13 amino acids. In DNA form, the CDR3 reads TGCGCCAGCAGCCCAGGACAGGGAACTTCGCAGTACTTC. Protein sequence: CASSPGQGTSQYF.

The chain employs TRBV6-5 and TRBJ2-7; 10 bases are a match to TRBD1. Germline CDR1 is MNHEY and CDR2 is SVGAGI. V lost 5 bases, J lost 9 bases, and 13 bases stayed unmatched. The CDR3 length is 15 residues. The CDR3 bases are TGTGCCAGCAGTCCGGGACAGGGGTCTTATTTGGGGCAGTACTTC. It specifies CASSPGQGSYLGQYF.

The chain joins TRBV10-3 to TRBJ2-5; 14 bases fit TRBD2. V lost 3 bases and J lost 4; bases outside the gene matches: 4. CDR1 and CDR2 from the germline V gene are ENHRY and SYGVKD. The CDR3 sequence is 16 residues long. CDR3 region: CAISDPGTSGGETQYF. DNA of the CDR3: TGTGCCATCAGTGATCCCGGGACTAGCGGGGGAGAGACCCAGTACTTC.

V usage is TRBV15 and J usage is TRBJ2-5; D is unresolved. CDR1 and CDR2 from the germline V gene are LNHNV and YYDKDF (reference sequence). The CDR3 consists of 14 residues. V lost 0 bases, J lost 2 bases, and 7 bases lay in between. The CDR3 spells CATSRERVQETQYF. The CDR3 DNA reads as TGTGCCACCAGCAGAGAACGGGTACAAGAGACCCAGTACTTC.

The chain is built from TRBV2 and TRBJ2-7; TRBD2 might be the D (6 bases). Trimming took off 7 bases at V and 3 bases at J, with 16 bases between the two ends. The CDR3 has 14 amino acids. Germline CDR1 and CDR2: SNHLY and FYNNEI. The CDR3 DNA sequence: TGTGCCAGCAAGCCGGGACTTACTATCTACGAGCAGTACTTC. It translates to CASKPGLTIYEQYF.

V gene TRBV24-1 combines with J gene TRBJ1-2; TRBD1 is a possible D gene (5 bases). CDR3 length: 13 amino acids. The ends were cut back, 4 bases at V and 7 bases at J, with 12 bases in the middle. Germline V CDR1 and CDR2: KGHDR, SFDVKD. The CDR3 is CATSDGQGGGYTF. Here the CDR3 DNA reads TGTGCCACCAGTGACGGCCAGGGCGGTGGCTACACCTTC.

The CDR3 reads CASSILESGTEDSPLHF. The CDR3 DNA sequence: TGTGCCAGTAGTATATTGGAGTCGGGGACAGAAGATTCACCCCTCCACTTT. The chain joins TRBV19 to TRBJ1-6, with TRBD1 identical over 7 bases. There are 17 residues in the CDR3. From germline, CDR1 is LNHDA and CDR2 SQIVND (reference sequence). Trimming at V came to 2 bases and at J to 8 bases, leaving 12 bases not matched to a gene.

V gene TRBV5-4 combines with J gene TRBJ2-3, with unresolved D. V was trimmed by 3 bases and J by 5 bases, leaving 4 bases between them. Germline-derived CDR1 and CDR2 are SGHNT and YYREEE (reference sequence). The CDR3 is made up of 11 amino acids. The chain's CDR3 is CASSSQDTQYF. The DNA of the CDR3 is TGTGCCAGCAGCTCCCAAGATACGCAGTATTTT. The full variable domain, completed using reference TRBV5-4 and TRBJ2-3, is ETGVTQSPTHLIKTRGQQVTLRCSSQSGHNTVSWYQQALGQGPQFIFQYYREEENGRGNFPPRFSGLQFPNYSSELNVNALELDDSALYLCASSSQDTQYFGPGTRLTVL.

V usage is TRBV28 and J usage is TRBJ2-7; TRBD2 is a possible D gene (5 bases). V dropped 6 bases and J dropped 3 bases, with 9 bases sitting between them. The CDR3 has 12 amino acids. Germline values: CDR1 MDHEN, CDR2 SYDVKM. DNA of the CDR3: TGTGCCAGCAGCCGGGGTATCTACGAGCAGTACTTC. As protein: CASSRGIYEQYF.

The rearrangement joins TRBV3-1 (or the pseudogene TRBV3-2) to TRBJ2-7; a possible D gene is TRBD1 (5 bases). Germline assignment: CDR1 LGHDT and CDR2 YNNKEL (reference sequence). The CDR3 spans 16 residues. Trimming shortened V by 0 bases and J by 0 bases, and 12 bases separated the two germline ends. This CDR3 reads CASSQDRWGSSYEQYF. CDR3 sequence (DNA): TGTGCCAGCAGCCAAGATCGATGGGGCAGCTCCTACGAGCAGTACTTC.

This clone was detected only once. The gene calls are TRBV11-3 and TRBJ2-2; D not resolved. Germline V gene lookup returns CDR1 SGHNT and CDR2 YENEEA. The CDR3 covers 16 residues. Trimming pared 3 bases from V and 6 bases from J, leaving 17 bases between. The CDR3 spells CASSLFRVGDAGELFF. In DNA form, the CDR3 reads TGTGCCAGCAGCTTGTTTCGGGTAGGAGATGCCGGGGAGCTGTTTTTT.

The V gene is TRBV2, the J gene TRBJ2-7; D is unresolved. Trimming took off 8 bases at V and 3 bases at J, with 8 bases between the two ends. CDR1 and CDR2 (germline): SNHLY, FYNNEI. This CDR3 is 11 amino acids long. The chain's CDR3 is CASAVFYEQYF. In DNA, the CDR3 is TGTGCCAGCGCGGTTTTCTACGAGCAGTACTTC.

The chain joins TRBV9 to TRBJ2-3; TRBD2 might be the D (6 bases). The CDR3 sequence is 15 residues long. Between the trimmed V and J ends, which lost 4 bases and 0 bases, there was a span of 12 bases. CDR1 is SGDLS, CDR2 YYNGEE, per germline. The CDR3 protein is CASSPPGTSTDTQYF. The CDR3 nucleotides read TGTGCCAGCAGCCCACCTGGGACTAGCACAGATACGCAGTATTTT. The full variable domain, rest sourced from reference TRBV9 and TRBJ2-3, is DSGVTQTPKHLITATGQRVTLRCSPRSGDLSVYWYQQSLDQGLQFLIQYYNGEERAKGNILERFSAQQFPDLHSELNLSSLELGDSALYFCASSPPGTSTDTQYFGPGTRLTVL.

This clone has more than one count but fewer than ten. The chain couples TRBV7-2 to TRBJ1-1, with D perhaps TRBD1 (5 bases). CDR3 length: 15 amino acids. The ends were cut back, 8 bases at V and 5 bases at J, with 21 bases in the middle. CDR1 and CDR2 (germline): SGHTA, FQGNSA. As DNA, the CDR3 is TGTGCCAGCCGCAAGGAGCAGGGTCCAAGGACTGAAGCTTTCTTT. As protein: CASRKEQGPRTEAFF.